The 8 T cell receptor beta chains reported below all come from one sample, sequenced in a study of blood T cell repertoires in COVID-19. The method was immunoSEQ multiplex PCR; TCRdb's version includes in-frame clones alone and lacks a portion of them. Among fewer than 500,000 clones listed, roughly 85% were seen once. What was sequenced was peripheral blood. The receptors stem from a young woman with active or convalescent COVID-19.

The genes are TRBV5-1 and TRBJ1-1; TRBD1 matches at 9 bases. Germline values: CDR1 SGHRS, CDR2 YFSETQ. This CDR3 is 14 amino acids long. Trimming took 3 bases from V and 5 from J; bases not matched to a gene: 5. Here the CDR3 reads CASSWGQGETEAFF. CDR3 nucleotide sequence: TGCGCCAGCAGCTGGGGACAGGGAGAAACTGAAGCTTTCTTT.

This clone came up once. The chain has TRBV5-1 and TRBJ2-5, with D possibly being TRBD1 (5 bases). Trimming removed 1 base at V and 2 bases at J, with 15 bases between. The germline CDR1 and CDR2 sequences are SGHRS and YFSETQ. The CDR3 contains 16 residues. The CDR3 nucleotides read TGCGCCAGCAGCTTGTCCTTAGTGGGGCTTCAAGAGACCCAGTACTTC. It is translated as CASSLSLVGLQETQYF.

This clone appeared a single time. The chain is built from TRBV9 and TRBJ2-1; D may be TRBD2 (6 bases). Looked up from germline, CDR1 is SGDLS and CDR2 is YYNGEE. This CDR3 is built from 14 residues. V was pared by 4 bases and J by 6 bases, with 14 bases between. This CDR3 is CASSPQEGPNEQFF. Written as DNA, the CDR3 is TGTGCCAGCAGCCCTCAGGAGGGACCCAATGAGCAGTTCTTC.

Details on this clone: Other DNA variants within this sample encode the same CDR3. The chain couples TRBV6-5 to TRBJ1-2; weak D call: TRBD1 (6 bases). The V gene lost 4 bases and the J gene lost 4 bases, with 13 bases spanning the gap. From germline, CDR1 is MNHEY and CDR2 SVGAGI. The CDR3 totals 14 residues. CDR3 bases: TGTGCCAGCAGTTCTACAGGGATTGCCTATGGCTACACCTTC. Translating gives CASSSTGIAYGYTF.

CDR3 DNA: TGCGCCAGCAGCGCGACAGGGTTAGACACCGGGGAGCTGTTTTTT. It encodes CASSATGLDTGELFF. The genes are TRBV5-1 and TRBJ2-2; 7 bases match TRBD1. The CDR3 contains 15 residues. Germline assignment: CDR1 SGHRS and CDR2 YFSETQ. Unmatched junction bases numbered 6, after V lost 4 bases and J lost 3 bases. The full variable domain, with the rest looked up from reference TRBV5-1 and TRBJ2-2, is KAGVTQTPRYLIKTRGQQVTLSCSPISGHRSVSWYQQTPGQGLQFLFEYFSETQRNKGNFPGRFSGRQFSNSRSEMNVSTLELGDSALYLCASSATGLDTGELFFGEGSRLTVL.

The chain is built from TRBV6-4 and TRBJ2-2; D gene unclear. This CDR3 has 15 amino acids. Germline CDR1 reads MRHNA; CDR2 reads SNTAGT. V shed 3 bases and J shed 5 bases, with 13 bases lying between them. CDR3 in DNA: TGTGCCAGCAGTGAGGTACTTACACTAACCGGGGAGCTGTTTTTT. This gives the protein CASSEVLTLTGELFF.

V usage is TRBV6-5 and J usage is TRBJ2-7; D is possibly TRBD2 (5 bases). The CDR3 is 16 amino acids. V was trimmed by 0 bases and J by 1 base, leaving 13 bases between them. Germline V gene data show CDR1 as MNHEY and CDR2 as SVGAGI. CDR3 in amino acids: CASSYSSVRGSYEQYF. The CDR3 coding sequence is TGTGCCAGCAGTTACTCGAGCGTCCGGGGATCCTACGAGCAGTACTTC.

This chain connects TRBV7-9 to TRBJ1-4; TRBD1 might be the D (6 bases). Germline V gives CDR1 SEHNR, CDR2 FQNEAQ (reference sequence). The CDR3 contains 16 residues. The germline V and J ends were trimmed by 5 bases and 4 bases, with 17 bases remaining between them. The CDR3 here is CASSLAAGTFNEKLFF. The CDR3 DNA reads TGTGCCAGCAGCCTTGCCGCCGGGACATTTAATGAAAAACTGTTTTTT.